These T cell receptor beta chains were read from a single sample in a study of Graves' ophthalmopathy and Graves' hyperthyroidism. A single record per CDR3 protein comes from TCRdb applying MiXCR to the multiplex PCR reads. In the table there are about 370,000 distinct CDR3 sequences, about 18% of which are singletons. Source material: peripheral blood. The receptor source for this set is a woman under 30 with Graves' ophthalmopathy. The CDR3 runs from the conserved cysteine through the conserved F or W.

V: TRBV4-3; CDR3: CASSLWTSQETQYF
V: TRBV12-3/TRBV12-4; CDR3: CASSSLDLGKNIQYF
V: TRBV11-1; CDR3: CASSLAPWLAGGPSTGELFF
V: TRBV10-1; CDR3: CASSGGQGQETQYF
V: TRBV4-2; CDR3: CASSQDLRESFGYTF
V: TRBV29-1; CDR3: CSALRGVPETQYF
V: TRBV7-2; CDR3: CASSSQRVERYF
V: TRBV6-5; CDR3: CASSYDPTGTETQYF
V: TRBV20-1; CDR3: CSASGGAKGQYF
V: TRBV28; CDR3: CASRPRRTGGLYEQYF
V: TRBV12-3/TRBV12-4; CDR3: CASSRLTGASTGELFF